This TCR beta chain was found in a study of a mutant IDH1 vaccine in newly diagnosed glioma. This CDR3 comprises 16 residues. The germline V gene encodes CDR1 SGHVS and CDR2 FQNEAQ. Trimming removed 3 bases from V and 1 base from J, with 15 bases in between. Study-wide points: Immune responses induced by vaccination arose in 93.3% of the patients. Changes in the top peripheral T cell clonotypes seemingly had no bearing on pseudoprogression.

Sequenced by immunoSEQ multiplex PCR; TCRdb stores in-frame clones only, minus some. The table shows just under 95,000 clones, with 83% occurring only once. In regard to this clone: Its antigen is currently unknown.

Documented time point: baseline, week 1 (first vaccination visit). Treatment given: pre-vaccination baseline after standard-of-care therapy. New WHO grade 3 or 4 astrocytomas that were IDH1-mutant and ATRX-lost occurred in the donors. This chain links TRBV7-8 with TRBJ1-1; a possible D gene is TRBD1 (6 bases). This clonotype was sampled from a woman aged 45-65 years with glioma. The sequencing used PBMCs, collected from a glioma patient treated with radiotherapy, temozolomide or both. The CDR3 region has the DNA TGTGCCAGCAGCTTCCAGGGGCAGGGTACGAACACTGAAGCTTTCTTT. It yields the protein CASSFQGQGTNTEAFF.